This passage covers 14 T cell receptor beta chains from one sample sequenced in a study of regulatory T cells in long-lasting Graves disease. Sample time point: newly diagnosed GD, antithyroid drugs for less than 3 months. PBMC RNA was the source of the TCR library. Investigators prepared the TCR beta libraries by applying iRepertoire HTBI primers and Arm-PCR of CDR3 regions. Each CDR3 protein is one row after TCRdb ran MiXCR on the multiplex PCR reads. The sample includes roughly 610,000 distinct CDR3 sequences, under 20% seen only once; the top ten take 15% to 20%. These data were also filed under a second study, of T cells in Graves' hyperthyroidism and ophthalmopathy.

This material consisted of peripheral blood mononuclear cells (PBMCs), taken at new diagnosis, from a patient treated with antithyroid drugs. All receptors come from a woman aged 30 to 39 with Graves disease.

The DNA of the CDR3 is TGCAGTGCTAGAATCGACAGAAGGCAATATCATAACTATGGCTACACCTTC. This encodes CSARIDRRQYHNYGYTF. V is TRBV20-1 and J is TRBJ1-2; TRBD1 might be the D (5 bases). The CDR3 sequence is 17 residues long. V shed 2 bases and J shed 1 base, with 20 bases lying between them. CDR1 and CDR2 (germline): DFQATT, SNEGSKA (reference sequence).

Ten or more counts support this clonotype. The CDR3 spells CASSLAGRGNSPLHF. CDR3 nucleotide sequence: TGTGCCAGCAGCTTAGCGGGACGGGGAAATTCACCCCTCCACTTT. The V gene is TRBV7-8, the J gene TRBJ1-6; possible D gene TRBD1, 5 bases. V was clipped by 0 bases and J by 7 bases, with 10 bases between them. The CDR3 contains 15 residues. Germline assignment: CDR1 SGHVS and CDR2 FQNEAQ.

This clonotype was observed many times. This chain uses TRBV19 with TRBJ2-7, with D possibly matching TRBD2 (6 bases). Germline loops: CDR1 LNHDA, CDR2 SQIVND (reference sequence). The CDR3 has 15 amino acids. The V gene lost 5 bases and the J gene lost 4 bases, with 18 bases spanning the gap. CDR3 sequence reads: CASSSIPPSGYEQYF. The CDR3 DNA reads TGTGCCAGTAGTTCGATACCACCCAGCGGGTACGAGCAGTACTTC. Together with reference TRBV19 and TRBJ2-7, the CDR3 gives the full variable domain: DGGITQSPKYLFRKEGQNVTLSCEQNLNHDAMYWYRQDPGQGLRLIYYSQIVNDFQKGDIAEGYSVSREKKESFPLTVTSAQKNPTAFYLCASSSIPPSGYEQYFGPGTRLTVT.

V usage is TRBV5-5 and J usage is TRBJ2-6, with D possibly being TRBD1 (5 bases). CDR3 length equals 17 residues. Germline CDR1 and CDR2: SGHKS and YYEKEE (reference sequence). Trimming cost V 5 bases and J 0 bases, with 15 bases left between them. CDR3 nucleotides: TGTGCCAGCAGTGATACCAGGGTCCGCTCTGGGGCCAACGTCCTGACTTTC. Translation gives CASSDTRVRSGANVLTF.

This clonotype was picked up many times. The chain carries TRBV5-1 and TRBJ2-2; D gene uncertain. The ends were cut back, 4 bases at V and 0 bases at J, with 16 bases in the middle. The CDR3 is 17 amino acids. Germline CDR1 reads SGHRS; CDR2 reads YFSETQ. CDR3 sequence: CASSPLGGNANTGELFF. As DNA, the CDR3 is TGCGCCAGCAGCCCCCTAGGCGGTAACGCGAACACCGGGGAGCTGTTTTTT.

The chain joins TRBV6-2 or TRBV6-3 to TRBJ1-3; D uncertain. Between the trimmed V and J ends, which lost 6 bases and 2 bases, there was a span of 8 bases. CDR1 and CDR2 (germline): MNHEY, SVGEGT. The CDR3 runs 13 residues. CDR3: CASSTPTGNTIYF. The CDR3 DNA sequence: TGTGCCAGCAGCACGCCTACTGGAAACACCATATATTTT.

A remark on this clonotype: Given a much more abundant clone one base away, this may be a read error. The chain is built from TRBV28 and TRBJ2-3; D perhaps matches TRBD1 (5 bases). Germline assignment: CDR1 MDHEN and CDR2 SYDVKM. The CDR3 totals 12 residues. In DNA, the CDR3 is TGTGCCAGCAGTTTAAAGGGAAAGGGGCGGTACTTC. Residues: CASSLKGKGRYF.

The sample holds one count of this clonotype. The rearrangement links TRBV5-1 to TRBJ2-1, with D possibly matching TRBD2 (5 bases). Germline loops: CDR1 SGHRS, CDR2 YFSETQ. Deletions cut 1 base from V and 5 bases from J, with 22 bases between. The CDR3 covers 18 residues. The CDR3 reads CASSLKVSSPQKNNEQFF. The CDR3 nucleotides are TGCGCCAGCAGCTTGAAGGTTTCTAGCCCGCAAAAAAACAATGAGCAGTTCTTC.

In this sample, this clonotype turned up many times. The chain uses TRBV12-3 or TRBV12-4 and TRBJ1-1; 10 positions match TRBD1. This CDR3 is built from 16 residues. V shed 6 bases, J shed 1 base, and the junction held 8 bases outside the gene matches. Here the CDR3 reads CASRRDRGLRNTEAFF. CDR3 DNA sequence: TGTGCCAGCAGAAGAGACAGGGGGCTTCGGAACACTGAAGCTTTCTTT.

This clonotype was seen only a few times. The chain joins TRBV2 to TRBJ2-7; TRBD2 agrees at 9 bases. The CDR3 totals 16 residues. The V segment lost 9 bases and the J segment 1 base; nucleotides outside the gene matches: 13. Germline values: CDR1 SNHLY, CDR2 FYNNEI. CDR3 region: CASLGGGAGASYEQYF. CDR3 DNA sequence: TGTGCCAGTTTGGGCGGGGGGGCAGGGGCTTCCTACGAGCAGTACTTC. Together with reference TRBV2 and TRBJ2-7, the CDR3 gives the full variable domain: EPEVTQTPSHQVTQMGQEVILRCVPISNHLYFYWYRQILGQKVEFLVSFYNNEISEKSEIFDDQFSVERPDGSNFTLKIRSTKLEDSAMYFCASLGGGAGASYEQYFGPGTRLTVT.

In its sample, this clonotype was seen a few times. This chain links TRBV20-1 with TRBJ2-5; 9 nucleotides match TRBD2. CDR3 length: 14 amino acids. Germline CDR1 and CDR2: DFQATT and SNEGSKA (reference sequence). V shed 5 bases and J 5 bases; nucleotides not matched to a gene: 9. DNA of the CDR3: TGCAGTGCTCTTAGCGGGAGCCCGGGGGAGACCCAGTACTTC. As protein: CSALSGSPGETQYF.

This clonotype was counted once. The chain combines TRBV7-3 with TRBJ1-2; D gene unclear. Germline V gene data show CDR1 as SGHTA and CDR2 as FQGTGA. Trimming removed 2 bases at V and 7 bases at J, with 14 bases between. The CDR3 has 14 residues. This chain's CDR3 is CASSLAVAGRGYTF. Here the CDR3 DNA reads TGTGCCAGCAGCTTAGCGGTGGCGGGCCGTGGCTACACCTTC.

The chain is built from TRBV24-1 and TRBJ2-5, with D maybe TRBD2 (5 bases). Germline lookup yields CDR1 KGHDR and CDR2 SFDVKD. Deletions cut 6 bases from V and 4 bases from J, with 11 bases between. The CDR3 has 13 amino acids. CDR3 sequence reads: CATSQPRGETQYF. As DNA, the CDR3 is TGTGCCACCAGTCAACCTCGGGGAGAGACCCAGTACTTC.

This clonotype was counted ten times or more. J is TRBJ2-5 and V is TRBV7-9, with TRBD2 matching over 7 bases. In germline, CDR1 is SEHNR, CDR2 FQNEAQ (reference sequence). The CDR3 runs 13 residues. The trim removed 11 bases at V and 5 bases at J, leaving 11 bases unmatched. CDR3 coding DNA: TGTGCCTTTACCTGGGCGGGAGCTGAGACCCAGTACTTC. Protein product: CAFTWAGAETQYF.